The clone carrying this T cell receptor beta chain has more than one count but fewer than ten. These data come from a study of a mutant IDH1 vaccine in newly diagnosed glioma. The CDR3 spans 13 residues. V lost 2 bases and J lost 7; bases outside the gene matches: 1. Germline CDR1 and CDR2: SNHLY and FYNNEI. Clones were sequenced by immunoSEQ multiplex PCR, and TCRdb holds only the in-frame ones, with some missing. The sample lists 85,000 to 100,000 clones; 83% were seen once. Time point: baseline, week 1 (first vaccination visit). Treatment defined: pre-vaccination baseline after standard-of-care therapy.

The sample was PBMCs, taken from a glioma patient treated with radiotherapy, temozolomide or both. This receptor was identified in a woman aged 50 to 60 with glioma. The chain couples TRBV2 to TRBJ1-5, with TRBD1 matching over 8 bases. The CDR3 loop reads CASSEQGAQPQHF. The CDR3 DNA is TGTGCCAGCAGTGAACAGGGGGCCCAGCCCCAGCATTTT.